This T cell receptor beta chain was identified during a study of blood T cell repertoires in COVID-19. Clones were sequenced by immunoSEQ multiplex PCR, and TCRdb holds only the in-frame ones, with some missing. The sample contains just over 15,000 clones, 65% to 85% of which appear only once. From germline, CDR1 is SGHTA and CDR2 FQGNSA. The CDR3 has 16 amino acids. The V segment lost 5 bases and the J segment 6 bases; nucleotides outside the gene matches: 14. The sample taken for sequencing was peripheral blood. The clonotype was recovered from a human donor in a cohort sampled during active COVID-19. The V gene is TRBV7-2, the J gene TRBJ1-2; TRBD1 aligns across 8 bases. CDR3 DNA sequence: TGTGCCAGCAGCCCGACAGGGGTAGGGGGGAGTGATGGCTACACCTTC. This translates into CASSPTGVGGSDGYTF.